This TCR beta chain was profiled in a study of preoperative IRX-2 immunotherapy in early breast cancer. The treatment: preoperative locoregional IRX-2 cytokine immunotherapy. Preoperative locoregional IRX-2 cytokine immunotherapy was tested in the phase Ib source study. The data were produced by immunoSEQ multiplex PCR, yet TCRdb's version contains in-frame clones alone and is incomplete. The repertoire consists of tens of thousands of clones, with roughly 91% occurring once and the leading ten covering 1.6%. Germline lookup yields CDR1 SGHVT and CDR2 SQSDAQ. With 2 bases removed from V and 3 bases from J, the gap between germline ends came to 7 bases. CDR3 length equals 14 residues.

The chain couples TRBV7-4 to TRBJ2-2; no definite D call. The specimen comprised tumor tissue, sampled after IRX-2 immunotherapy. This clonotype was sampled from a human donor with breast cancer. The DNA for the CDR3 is TGTGCCAGCAGCTTAATGGTGGACACCGGGGAGCTGTTTTTT. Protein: CASSLMVDTGELFF.